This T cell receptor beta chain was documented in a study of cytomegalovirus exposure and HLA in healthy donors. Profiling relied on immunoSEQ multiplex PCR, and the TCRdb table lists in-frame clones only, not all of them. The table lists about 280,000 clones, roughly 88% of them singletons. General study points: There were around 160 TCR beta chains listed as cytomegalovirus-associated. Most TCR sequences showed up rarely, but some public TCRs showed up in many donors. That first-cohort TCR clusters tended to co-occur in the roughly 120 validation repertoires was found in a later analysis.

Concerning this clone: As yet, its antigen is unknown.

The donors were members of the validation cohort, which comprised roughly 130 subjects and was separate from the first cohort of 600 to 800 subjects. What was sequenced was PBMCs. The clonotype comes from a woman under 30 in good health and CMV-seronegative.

CDR3 nucleotides: TGTGCTAGTGGGCGGTTGGCGGACACTGAAGCTTTCTTT. Translated, it gives CASGRLADTEAFF. The chain uses TRBV12-5 and TRBJ1-1; D call uncertain. The CDR3 consists of 13 residues. The germline V gene has CDR1 LGHNT and CDR2 FRNRAP. Deletions cut 6 bases from V and 3 bases from J, with 11 bases between.